The clone carrying this TCR beta chain was recorded a few times. Antigen: not known. Time point described: newly diagnosed GD, antithyroid drugs for less than 3 months. The TCR library was prepared using RNA isolated from PBMCs. Arm-PCR of CDR3 regions and iRepertoire HTBI primers were the basis on which TCR beta libraries were built. In TCRdb, the multiplex PCR reads were re-called with MiXCR into one record per CDR3 protein. This table holds about 560,000 distinct CDR3 sequences, 15% to 20% found once. This specimen belongs to a study of regulatory T cells in long-lasting Graves disease. Regarding the study as a whole: Persistent Graves' patients had lower TCR diversity than newly diagnosed ones. It was in persistent disease that TRBV28, TRBJ1-2 and TRBJ2-5 were favored.

The V end lost 3 bases, the J end lost 10 bases, and 16 bases lay between the germline ends. CDR1 is SNHLY and CDR2 is FYNNEI in the germline V gene. The CDR3 length is 15 residues. This sample also belongs to another study, concerning T cells in Graves' hyperthyroidism and ophthalmopathy.

The specimen was peripheral blood mononuclear cells (PBMCs), collected at new diagnosis, from a patient treated with antithyroid drugs. The clonotype was recovered from a man younger than 35 with Graves disease. This sequence joins TRBV2 and TRBJ1-6; TRBD1 might be the D (5 bases). In nucleotides, the CDR3 is TGTGCCAGCAGTGACGTCGCAGGGAAAGGATCACCCCTCCACTTT. Encoded protein: CASSDVAGKGSPLHF.